Included here is one T cell receptor beta chain sequence, with context. Its antigen remains unidentified. After pathologic assessment, macro-dissection selected premalignant or tumor cells for extraction. The repertoire was sequenced with immunoSEQ multiplex PCR; TCRdb's copy has only in-frame clones and lacks some. The sample yields approximately 7,300 clones, 72% seen once. These data are taken from a study of immune evolution from preneoplasia to lung adenocarcinoma. Notes on the study in general: Later-stage lesions appeared to have more T cells, more diversity, less clonality. KRAS-mutant nodules had the highest T cell clonality.

The CDR3 covers 16 residues. Germline CDR1 and CDR2: SGHTS and YDEGEE. The trim removed 0 bases at V and 5 bases at J, leaving 8 bases unmatched. This TCR derives from a donor older than 65 with lung adenocarcinoma. Some clones in this sample may be carry-over from other donors' samples. This rearrangement joins TRBV5-8 to TRBJ1-2; the match to TRBD1 covers 9 bases. What was sequenced was FFPE lung adenocarcinoma in situ tissue. This CDR3 reads CASSLGYRGLGYGYTF. In DNA form, the CDR3 reads TGTGCCAGCAGCTTGGGATACAGGGGGCTAGGATATGGCTACACCTTC.